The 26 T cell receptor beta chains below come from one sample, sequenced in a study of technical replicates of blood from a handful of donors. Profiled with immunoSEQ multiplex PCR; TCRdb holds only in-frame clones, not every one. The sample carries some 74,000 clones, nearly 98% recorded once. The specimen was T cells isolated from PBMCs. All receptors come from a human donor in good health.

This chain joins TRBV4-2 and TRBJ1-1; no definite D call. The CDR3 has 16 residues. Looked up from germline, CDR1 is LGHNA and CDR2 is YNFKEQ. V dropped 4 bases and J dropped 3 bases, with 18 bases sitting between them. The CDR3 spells CASSLPRGLGDTEAFF. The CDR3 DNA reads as TGTGCCAGCAGCCTACCTCGAGGGCTTGGGGACACTGAAGCTTTCTTT.

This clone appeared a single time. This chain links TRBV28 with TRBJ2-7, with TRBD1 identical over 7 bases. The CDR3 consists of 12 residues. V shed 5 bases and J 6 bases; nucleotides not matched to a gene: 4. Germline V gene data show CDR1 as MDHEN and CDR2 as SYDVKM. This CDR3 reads CASSPTGPEQYF. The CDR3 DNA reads TGTGCCAGCAGTCCGACAGGGCCCGAGCAGTACTTC.

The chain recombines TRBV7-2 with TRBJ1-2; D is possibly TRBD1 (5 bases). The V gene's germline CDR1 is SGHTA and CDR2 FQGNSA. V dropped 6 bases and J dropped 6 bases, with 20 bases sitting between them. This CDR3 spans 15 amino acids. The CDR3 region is CASSWLGPALNGYTF. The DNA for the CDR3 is TGTGCCAGCAGTTGGCTGGGGCCGGCGTTGAATGGCTACACCTTC.

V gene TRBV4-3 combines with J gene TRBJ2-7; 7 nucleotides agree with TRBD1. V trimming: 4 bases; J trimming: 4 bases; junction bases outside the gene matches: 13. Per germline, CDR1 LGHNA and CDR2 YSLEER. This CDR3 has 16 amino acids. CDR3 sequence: CASSPARGTLRYEQYF. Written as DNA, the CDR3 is TGCGCCAGCAGCCCCGCCAGGGGGACCTTGAGGTACGAGCAGTACTTC.

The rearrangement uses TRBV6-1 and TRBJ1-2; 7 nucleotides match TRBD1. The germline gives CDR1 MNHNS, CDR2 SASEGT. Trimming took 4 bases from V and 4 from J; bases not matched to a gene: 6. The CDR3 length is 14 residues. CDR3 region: CASSGDGTVYGYTF. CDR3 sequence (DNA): TGTGCCAGCAGTGGGGACGGGACAGTCTATGGCTACACCTTC.

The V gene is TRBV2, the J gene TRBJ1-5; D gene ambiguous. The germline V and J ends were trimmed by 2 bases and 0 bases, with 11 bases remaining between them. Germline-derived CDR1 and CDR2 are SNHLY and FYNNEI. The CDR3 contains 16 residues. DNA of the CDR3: TGTGCCAGCAGTGAAACAGCCCCTTATAGCAATCAGCCCCAGCATTTT. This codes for CASSETAPYSNQPQHF.

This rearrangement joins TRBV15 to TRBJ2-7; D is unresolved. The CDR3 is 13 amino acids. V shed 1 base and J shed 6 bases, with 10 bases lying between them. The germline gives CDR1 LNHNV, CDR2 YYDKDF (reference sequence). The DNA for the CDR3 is TGTGCCACCAGCAGAGCTCATAGCAGCGAGCAGTACTTC. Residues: CATSRAHSSEQYF.

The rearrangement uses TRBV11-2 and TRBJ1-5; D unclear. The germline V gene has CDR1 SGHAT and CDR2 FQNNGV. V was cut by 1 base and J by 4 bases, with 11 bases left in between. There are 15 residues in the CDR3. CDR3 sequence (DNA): TGTGCCAGCAGCTTAGCTGACGGGAATAATCAGCCCCAGCATTTT. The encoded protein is CASSLADGNNQPQHF.

CDR3 loop: CASSVQGANTEAFF. The CDR3 DNA reads TGTGCCAGCAGTGTACAGGGGGCGAACACTGAAGCTTTCTTT. V and J are TRBV27 and TRBJ1-1; TRBD1 matches at 9 bases. Germline V gene sequence: CDR1 MNHEY, CDR2 SMNVEV (reference sequence). V gave up 5 bases and J gave up 1 base; unmatched junction bases: 2. The CDR3 consists of 14 residues.

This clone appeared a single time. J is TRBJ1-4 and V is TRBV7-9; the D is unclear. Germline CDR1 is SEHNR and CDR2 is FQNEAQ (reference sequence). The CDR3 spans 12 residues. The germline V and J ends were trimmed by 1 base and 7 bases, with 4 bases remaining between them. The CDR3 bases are TGTGCCAGCAGCTTAGGAGGTGAAAAACTGTTTTTT. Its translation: CASSLGGEKLFF.

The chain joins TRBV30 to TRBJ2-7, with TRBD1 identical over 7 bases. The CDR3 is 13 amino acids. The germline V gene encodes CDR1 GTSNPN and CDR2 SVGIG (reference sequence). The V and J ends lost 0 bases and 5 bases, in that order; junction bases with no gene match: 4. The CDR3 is CAWSVNRGDEQYF. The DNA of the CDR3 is TGTGCCTGGAGTGTCAACAGGGGCGACGAGCAGTACTTC.

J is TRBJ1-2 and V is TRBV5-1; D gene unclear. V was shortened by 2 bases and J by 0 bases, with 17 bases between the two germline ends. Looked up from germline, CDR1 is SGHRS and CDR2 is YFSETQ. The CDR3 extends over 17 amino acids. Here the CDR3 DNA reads TGCGCCAGCAGCTTTGAGGGAAAGATTTTAGCTAACTATGGCTACACCTTC. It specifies CASSFEGKILANYGYTF.

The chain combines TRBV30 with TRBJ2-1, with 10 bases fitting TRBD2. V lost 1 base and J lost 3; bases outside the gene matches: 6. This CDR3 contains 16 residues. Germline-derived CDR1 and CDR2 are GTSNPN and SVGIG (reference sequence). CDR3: CAWSGLAGLNYNEQFF. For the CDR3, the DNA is TGTGCCTGGAGTGGACTAGCGGGCCTGAACTACAATGAGCAGTTCTTC.

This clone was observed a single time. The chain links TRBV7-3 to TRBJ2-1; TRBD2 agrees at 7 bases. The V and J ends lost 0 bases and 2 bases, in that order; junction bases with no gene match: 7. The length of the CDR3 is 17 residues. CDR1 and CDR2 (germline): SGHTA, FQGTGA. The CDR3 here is CASSLTAGGGAYNEQFF. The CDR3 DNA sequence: TGTGCCAGCAGCTTAACGGCTGGCGGGGGAGCCTACAATGAGCAGTTCTTC.

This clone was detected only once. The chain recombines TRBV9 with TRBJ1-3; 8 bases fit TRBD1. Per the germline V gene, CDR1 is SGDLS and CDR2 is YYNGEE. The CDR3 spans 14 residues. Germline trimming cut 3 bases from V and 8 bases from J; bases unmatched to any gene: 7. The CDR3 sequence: CASSERQGMDTIYF. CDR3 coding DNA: TGTGCCAGCAGCGAAAGACAGGGGATGGACACCATATATTTT.

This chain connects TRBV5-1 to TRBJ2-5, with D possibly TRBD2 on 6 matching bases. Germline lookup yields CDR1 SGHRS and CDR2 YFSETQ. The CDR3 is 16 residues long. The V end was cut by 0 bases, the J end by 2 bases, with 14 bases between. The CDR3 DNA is TGCGCCAGCAGCTTGGGTGTAGCGGTGGGTCAAGAGACCCAGTACTTC. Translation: CASSLGVAVGQETQYF.

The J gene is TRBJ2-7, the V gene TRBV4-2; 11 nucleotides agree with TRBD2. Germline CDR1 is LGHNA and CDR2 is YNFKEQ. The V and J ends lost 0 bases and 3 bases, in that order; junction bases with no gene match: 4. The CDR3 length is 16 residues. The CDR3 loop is CASSQETSGIFYEQYF. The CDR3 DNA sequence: TGTGCCAGCAGCCAAGAGACTAGCGGGATTTTCTACGAGCAGTACTTC.

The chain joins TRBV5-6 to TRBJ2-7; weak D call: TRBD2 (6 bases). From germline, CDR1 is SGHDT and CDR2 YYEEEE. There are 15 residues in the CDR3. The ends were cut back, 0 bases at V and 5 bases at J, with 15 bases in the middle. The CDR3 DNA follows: TGTGCCAGCAGCTTGGGCGGGACTGTTCGTAACGAGCAGTACTTC. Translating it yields CASSLGGTVRNEQYF. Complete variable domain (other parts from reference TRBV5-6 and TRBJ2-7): DAGVTQSPTHLIKTRGQQVTLRCSPKSGHDTVSWYQQALGQGPQFIFQYYEEEERQRGNFPDRFSGHQFPNYSSELNVNALLLGDSALYLCASSLGGTVRNEQYFGPGTRLTVT.

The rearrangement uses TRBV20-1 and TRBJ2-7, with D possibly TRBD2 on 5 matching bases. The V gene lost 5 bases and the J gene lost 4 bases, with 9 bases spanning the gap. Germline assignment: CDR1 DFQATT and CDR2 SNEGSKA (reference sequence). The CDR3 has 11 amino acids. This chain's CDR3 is CSAGSGYEQYF. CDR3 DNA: TGCAGTGCTGGTTCGGGGTACGAGCAGTACTTC.

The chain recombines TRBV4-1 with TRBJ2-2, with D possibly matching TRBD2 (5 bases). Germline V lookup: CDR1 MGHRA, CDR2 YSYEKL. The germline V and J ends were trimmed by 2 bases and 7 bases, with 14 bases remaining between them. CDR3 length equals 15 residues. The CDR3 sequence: CASSQSSGGYGELFF. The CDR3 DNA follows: TGCGCCAGCAGCCAAAGTTCCGGCGGGTACGGGGAGCTGTTTTTT.

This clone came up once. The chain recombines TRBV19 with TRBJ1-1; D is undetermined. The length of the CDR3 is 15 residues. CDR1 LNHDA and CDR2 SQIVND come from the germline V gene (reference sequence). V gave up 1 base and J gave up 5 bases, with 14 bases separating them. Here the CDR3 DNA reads TGTGCCAGTAGTATAGTTAAGGAGAGAAGGACTGAAGCTTTCTTT. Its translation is CASSIVKERRTEAFF.

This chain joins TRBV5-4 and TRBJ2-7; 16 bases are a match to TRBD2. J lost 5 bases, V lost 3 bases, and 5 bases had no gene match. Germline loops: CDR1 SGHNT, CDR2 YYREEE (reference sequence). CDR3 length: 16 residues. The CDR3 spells CASSSGLAGGLHEQYF. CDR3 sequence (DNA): TGTGCCAGCAGCTCGGGACTAGCGGGAGGGCTCCACGAGCAGTACTTC.

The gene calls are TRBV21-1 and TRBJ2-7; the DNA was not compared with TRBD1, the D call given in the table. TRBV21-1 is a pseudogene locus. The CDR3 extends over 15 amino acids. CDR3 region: CASSLRDRGYYEQYF. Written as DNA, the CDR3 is TGTGCCAGCAGCCTCCGGGACAGGGGATATTACGAGCAGTACTTC.

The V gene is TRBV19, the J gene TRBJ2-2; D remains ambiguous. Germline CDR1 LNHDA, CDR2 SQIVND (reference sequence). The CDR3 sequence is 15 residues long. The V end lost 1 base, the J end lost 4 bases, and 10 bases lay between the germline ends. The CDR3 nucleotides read TGTGCCAGTAGTATAGCCCCGTACACCACCGGGGAGCTGTTTTTT. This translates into CASSIAPYTTGELFF.

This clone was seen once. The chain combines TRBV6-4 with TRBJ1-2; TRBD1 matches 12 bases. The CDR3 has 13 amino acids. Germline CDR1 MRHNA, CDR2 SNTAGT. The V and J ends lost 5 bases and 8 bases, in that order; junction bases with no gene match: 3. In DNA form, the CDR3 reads TGTGCCAGCAGTAGGGACAGGGGGCACGGCTACACCTTC. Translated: CASSRDRGHGYTF.

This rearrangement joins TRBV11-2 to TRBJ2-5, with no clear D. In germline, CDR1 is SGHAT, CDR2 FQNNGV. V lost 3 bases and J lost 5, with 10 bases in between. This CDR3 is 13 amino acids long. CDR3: CASSFAWAETQYF. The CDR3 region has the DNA TGTGCCAGCAGCTTCGCATGGGCGGAGACCCAGTACTTC. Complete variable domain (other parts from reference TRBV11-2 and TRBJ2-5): EAGVAQSPRYKIIEKRQSVAFWCNPISGHATLYWYQQILGQGPKLLIQFQNNGVVDDSQLPKDRFSAERLKGVDSTLKIQPAKLEDSAVYLCASSFAWAETQYFGPGTRLLVL.